The clone carrying this T cell receptor beta chain occurred many times. These data belong to a study of T cells in Graves' hyperthyroidism and ophthalmopathy. V lost 4 bases, J lost 2 bases, and 8 bases stayed unmatched. This CDR3 is 16 amino acids long. Germline CDR1 SNHLY, CDR2 FYNNEI. Researchers amplified the TCR beta CDR3 regions from RNA transcripts. HTBI primers were employed in a first-round RT-PCR of the TCR CDR3. TCRdb fed the multiplex PCR reads into MiXCR, producing one record per CDR3 protein. Of around 500,000 distinct CDR3 sequences detected, roughly 15% appear once; the ten largest clones hold about 29%.

This chain connects TRBV2 to TRBJ1-5; TRBD1 aligns across 7 bases. This TCR derives from a woman aged 25 to 45 with Graves' ophthalmopathy. Sequencing input: blood. This CDR3 reads CASSGAGGGGNQPQHF. DNA of the CDR3: TGTGCCAGCAGTGGGGCAGGGGGTGGGGGCAATCAGCCCCAGCATTTT.